This T cell receptor beta chain was captured by sequencing in a study of type 1 regulatory T cells. MiXCR, run by TCRdb on the reads, gives a single entry per CDR3 protein. The sample lists some 100,000 distinct CDR3 sequences, around a third occurring once. The sample holds a few counts of this clonotype. The CDR3 covers 13 residues. Germline CDR1 SGHTA, CDR2 FQGTGA. Trimming at V came to 4 bases and at J to 7 bases, leaving 4 bases not matched to a gene. The chain employs TRBV7-3 and TRBJ2-1; 7 bases agree with TRBD1. The receptor was derived from a human donor in good health. The material sequenced was CD4+ T cells, either the whole sample or a sorted fraction (not recorded which). The CDR3 loop reads CASSSGTENEQFF. The CDR3 DNA follows: TGTGCCAGCAGCTCCGGGACAGAGAATGAGCAGTTCTTC.